These 26 T cell receptor beta chains were all obtained from the same sample, sequenced in a study of shared clonotypes between healthy human individuals. The assay was immunoSEQ multiplex PCR, and TCRdb's table has in-frame clones only and misses some. The sample yields around 2.1 million clones, just over 90% seen once. Naive CD8 cells, CD45RO-negative and positively selected for CCR7, excluded terminally differentiated effector memory CD45RA+ cells. Sequenced sample: naive CD8+ T cells from PBMCs. The receptors here all came from a young man in good health. Some clones in this sample may be carry-over from other donors' samples.

The chain carries TRBV9 and TRBJ1-4; 7 positions agree with TRBD1. CDR3 length: 14 amino acids. The ends lost 5 bases at V and 2 bases at J; junction bases unmatched: 3. Germline-derived CDR1 and CDR2 are SGDLS and YYNGEE. CDR3 nucleotide sequence: TGTGCCAGCAGTAAACAGGGGACTAATGAAAAACTGTTTTTT. As protein: CASSKQGTNEKLFF.

The gene calls are TRBV18 and TRBJ1-1; perhaps TRBD1 as D (5 bases). The CDR3 totals 15 residues. V was shortened by 2 bases and J by 4 bases, with 14 bases between the two germline ends. Looked up from germline, CDR1 is KGHSH and CDR2 is LQKENI. CDR3 protein: CASSPGSDQGTEAFF. In DNA form, the CDR3 reads TGTGCCAGCTCACCAGGATCGGATCAGGGCACTGAAGCTTTCTTT.

The J gene is TRBJ2-7, the V gene TRBV5-6; D is ambiguous. Trimming removed 4 bases at V and 2 bases at J, with 4 bases between. There are 11 residues in the CDR3. Germline V lookup: CDR1 SGHDT, CDR2 YYEEEE. This CDR3 is CASSQTYEQYF. In DNA, the CDR3 is TGTGCCAGCAGCCAGACCTACGAGCAGTACTTC.

This chain joins TRBV6-5 and TRBJ2-7; TRBD2 aligns across 11 bases. V was clipped by 2 bases and J by 3 bases; unmatched bases: 6. The CDR3 covers 16 residues. The germline V gene has CDR1 MNHEY and CDR2 SVGAGI. CDR3 protein: CASSYLLAGGDYEQYF. The DNA of the CDR3 is TGTGCCAGCAGTTACCTGCTAGCGGGGGGAGACTACGAGCAGTACTTC.

CDR3 DNA: TGTGCCAGCAGTGAATTGGGGCAGCAGTTCTTC. Amino acid sequence: CASSELGQQFF. This chain links TRBV25-1 with TRBJ2-1; possibly TRBD1 for D (5 bases). CDR1 is MGHDK, CDR2 SYGVNS, per germline. V lost 1 base to trimming and J lost 11 bases, with 6 bases between them. The CDR3 runs 11 residues.

The chain uses TRBV4-1 and TRBJ2-3; 16 nucleotides agree with TRBD2. This CDR3 contains 20 residues. The germline V gene has CDR1 MGHRA and CDR2 YSYEKL. After removal of 1 base from V and 0 bases from J, the junction contained 7 bases not matched to a gene. CDR3 residues: CASSQAGLAGGKGSTDTQYF. As DNA, the CDR3 is TGCGCCAGCAGCCAAGCGGGACTAGCGGGAGGGAAAGGTAGCACAGATACGCAGTATTTT.

The rearrangement joins TRBV7-2 to TRBJ2-1; 8 bases align to TRBD2. V lost 5 bases and J lost 1; bases outside the gene matches: 7. The CDR3 spans 16 residues. Germline V gene data show CDR1 as SGHTA and CDR2 as FQGNSA. The DNA for the CDR3 is TGTGCCAGCAGCGACCCTAGCGGGCCTTCCTACAATGAGCAGTTCTTC. As protein: CASSDPSGPSYNEQFF.

The rearrangement joins TRBV7-6 to TRBJ2-5; 11 bases line up with TRBD1. Germline CDR1 and CDR2: SGHVS and FNYEAQ. This CDR3 spans 17 amino acids. Germline trimming cut 5 bases from V and 4 bases from J; bases unmatched to any gene: 12. The CDR3 DNA is TGTGCCAGCAGCCGAGATGGGACAGGGGGATTTTCAGAGACCCAGTACTTC. It specifies CASSRDGTGGFSETQYF.

This clone was detected only once. CDR3: CASSLGLGTGRPDTQYF. CDR3 sequence (DNA): TGTGCCAGCAGCTTGGGGCTGGGGACAGGACGCCCGGATACGCAGTATTTT. The chain has TRBV5-6 and TRBJ2-3; 8 bases agree with TRBD1. Germline CDR1 and CDR2: SGHDT and YYEEEE. V gave up 0 bases and J gave up 6 bases; unmatched junction bases: 12. This CDR3 comprises 17 residues. The whole variable domain, filled in from reference TRBV5-6 and TRBJ2-3, reads DAGVTQSPTHLIKTRGQQVTLRCSPKSGHDTVSWYQQALGQGPQFIFQYYEEEERQRGNFPDRFSGHQFPNYSSELNVNALLLGDSALYLCASSLGLGTGRPDTQYFGPGTRLTVL.

The chain combines TRBV7-8 with TRBJ1-3; D not certain. This CDR3 has 14 amino acids. Trimming took off 3 bases at V and 1 base at J, with 7 bases between the two ends. Per germline, CDR1 SGHVS and CDR2 FQNEAQ. CDR3 loop: CASSLRVSGNTIYF. The CDR3 bases are TGTGCCAGCAGCTTGAGGGTATCTGGAAACACCATATATTTT.

The chain is built from TRBV28 and TRBJ2-7, with D maybe TRBD1 (5 bases). The CDR3 sequence is 13 residues long. Germline V gene data show CDR1 as MDHEN and CDR2 as SYDVKM. Trimming took off 6 bases at V and 1 base at J, with 10 bases between the two ends. The CDR3 loop reads CASRDTQSYEQYF. In DNA form, the CDR3 reads TGTGCCAGCAGGGACACGCAATCCTACGAGCAGTACTTC.

The chain has TRBV7-2 and TRBJ2-7, with TRBD1 as a possible D gene (5 bases). The CDR3 has 15 residues. Germline V gene data show CDR1 as SGHTA and CDR2 as FQGNSA. V was shortened by 4 bases and J by 7 bases, with 20 bases between the two germline ends. CDR3 amino acids: CASSYHGRTPGEQYF. In DNA, the CDR3 is TGTGCCAGCAGCTACCACGGCAGGACACCCGGGGAGCAGTACTTC.

This chain uses TRBV27 with TRBJ2-1; 8 bases are a match to TRBD2. The CDR3 covers 17 residues. With V trimmed by 2 bases and J by 2 bases, 8 bases remained unmatched. The germline V gene encodes CDR1 MNHEY and CDR2 SMNVEV (reference sequence). The CDR3 nucleotides read TGTGCCAGCAGTTTAGGCTATATTAGCGGGACCTACAATGAGCAGTTCTTC. This gives the protein CASSLGYISGTYNEQFF.

The rearrangement joins TRBV29-1 to TRBJ2-7, with a weak D call TRBD1 (7 bases). CDR3 length equals 14 residues. The V and J ends lost 7 bases and 3 bases respectively, with 19 bases between them. In germline, CDR1 is SQVTM, CDR2 ANQGSEA. CDR3 DNA sequence: TGCAGCGCCCGCGGGGCAGGGGGGCACTACGAGCAGTACTTC. Its translation: CSARGAGGHYEQYF.

The V call is TRBV10-3, the J call TRBJ1-1; 7 bases line up with TRBD1. This CDR3 has 14 amino acids. Losses at the gene ends were 6 bases for V and 1 base for J; bases not matched to a gene: 5. Germline CDR1 is ENHRY and CDR2 is SYGVKD. This chain's CDR3 is CAISADRENTEAFF. The CDR3 DNA is TGTGCCATCAGCGCAGACAGGGAGAACACTGAAGCTTTCTTT.

V is TRBV9 and J is TRBJ2-7, with TRBD1 matching over 9 bases. Germline-derived CDR1 and CDR2 are SGDLS and YYNGEE. V dropped 0 bases and J dropped 3; count of bases not matched to a gene: 7. The CDR3 covers 16 residues. The CDR3 protein is CASSVGGNRGHYEQYF. The CDR3 nucleotides are TGTGCCAGCAGCGTAGGAGGTAACAGGGGGCACTACGAGCAGTACTTC.

Here the CDR3 DNA reads TGCGCCAGCAGCCAAGACAGAGGAACTAATGAAAAACTGTTTTTT. It is translated as CASSQDRGTNEKLFF. The chain joins TRBV4-1 to TRBJ1-4; D ambiguous. The CDR3 contains 15 residues. The germline V gene encodes CDR1 MGHRA and CDR2 YSYEKL. The germline V and J ends were trimmed by 0 bases and 1 base, with 6 bases remaining between them.

In its sample, this clone was seen once. V and J are TRBV7-9 and TRBJ2-1; 8 nucleotides line up with TRBD1. Germline-derived CDR1 and CDR2 are SEHNR and FQNEAQ (reference sequence). V lost 7 bases, J lost 3 bases, and 11 bases stayed unmatched. The CDR3 covers 16 residues. This chain's CDR3 is CASIPGTGRFYNEQFF. In DNA, the CDR3 is TGTGCCAGCATACCCGGGACAGGTCGGTTCTACAATGAGCAGTTCTTC.

This chain connects TRBV7-9 to TRBJ1-5; D is ambiguous. This CDR3 contains 15 residues. Trimming left V 2 bases short and J 3 bases short, with 11 bases between. Germline CDR1 and CDR2: SEHNR and FQNEAQ (reference sequence). DNA for the CDR3: TGTGCCAGCAGCTTAACGGGCAGGTACAATCAGCCCCAGCATTTT. It yields the protein CASSLTGRYNQPQHF.

This clone was seen a single time. V is TRBV4-1 and J is TRBJ2-5; D is perhaps TRBD1 or TRBD2 (5 bases each). The CDR3 length is 16 residues. The ends were cut back, 3 bases at V and 3 bases at J, with 17 bases in the middle. CDR1 MGHRA and CDR2 YSYEKL come from the germline V gene. CDR3 loop: CASSHQTHRGEETQYF. The CDR3 DNA sequence: TGCGCCAGCAGCCACCAGACGCATCGAGGGGAAGAGACCCAGTACTTC.

The V and J genes are TRBV6-5 and TRBJ2-5; possible D gene TRBD2, 5 bases. The DNA end lines up better with TRBJ2-7; the J call may be wrong. This CDR3 is built from 16 residues. Germline CDR1 MNHEY, CDR2 SVGAGI. CDR3 protein: CASSYSRTGTSYEQYF. The CDR3 DNA reads TGTGCCAGCAGTTACTCCCGGACTGGCACCTCTTACGAGCAGTACTTC.

The chain has TRBV19 and TRBJ2-1; 14 bases agree with TRBD2. Germline CDR1 LNHDA, CDR2 SQIVND (reference sequence). The trim removed 5 bases at V and 7 bases at J, leaving 7 bases unmatched. This CDR3 region has 16 residues. The CDR3 is CASSPGLAGVGNEQFF. DNA of the CDR3: TGTGCCAGTAGTCCGGGACTAGCGGGAGTGGGAAATGAGCAGTTCTTC.

This clone was seen a few times. Here the CDR3 reads CASYPVGTENTEAFF. The CDR3 DNA follows: TGTGCCAGCTACCCCGTGGGGACGGAGAACACTGAAGCTTTCTTT. The V call is TRBV19, the J call TRBJ1-1; D is possibly TRBD1 (5 bases). The germline V gene has CDR1 LNHDA and CDR2 SQIVND (reference sequence). The CDR3 is 15 residues long. Trimming removed 9 bases from V and 1 base from J, with 18 bases in between. The full variable domain, completed using reference TRBV19 and TRBJ1-1, is DGGITQSPKYLFRKEGQNVTLSCEQNLNHDAMYWYRQDPGQGLRLIYYSQIVNDFQKGDIAEGYSVSREKKESFPLTVTSAQKNPTAFYLCASYPVGTENTEAFFGQGTRLTVV.

The chain recombines TRBV6-5 with TRBJ2-1; no reliable D call. The V gene's germline CDR1 is MNHEY and CDR2 SVGAGI. The CDR3 length is 13 residues. The V end lost 2 bases, the J end lost 6 bases, and 8 bases lay between the germline ends. CDR3: CASSYRASNEQFF. CDR3 DNA: TGTGCCAGCAGTTACAGGGCTAGCAATGAGCAGTTCTTC.

The rearrangement uses TRBV19 and TRBJ1-1, with 7 positions matching TRBD1. V shed 8 bases, J shed 2 bases, and the junction held 5 bases outside the gene matches. CDR1 is LNHDA and CDR2 is SQIVND in the germline V gene (reference sequence). The CDR3 is 13 residues long. CDR3 sequence: CASLGQANTEAFF. The CDR3 DNA follows: TGTGCCAGTTTAGGACAGGCTAACACTGAAGCTTTCTTT.

The chain has TRBV11-2 and TRBJ2-7; 7 bases match TRBD1. The CDR3 totals 15 residues. Germline V lookup: CDR1 SGHAT, CDR2 FQNNGV. Trimming cost V 4 bases and J 7 bases; bases outside gene matches: 13. CDR3 DNA sequence: TGTGCCAGCAGCTCCCGGGACAGCGGTAGCCTTGAGCAGTACTTC. This codes for CASSSRDSGSLEQYF.